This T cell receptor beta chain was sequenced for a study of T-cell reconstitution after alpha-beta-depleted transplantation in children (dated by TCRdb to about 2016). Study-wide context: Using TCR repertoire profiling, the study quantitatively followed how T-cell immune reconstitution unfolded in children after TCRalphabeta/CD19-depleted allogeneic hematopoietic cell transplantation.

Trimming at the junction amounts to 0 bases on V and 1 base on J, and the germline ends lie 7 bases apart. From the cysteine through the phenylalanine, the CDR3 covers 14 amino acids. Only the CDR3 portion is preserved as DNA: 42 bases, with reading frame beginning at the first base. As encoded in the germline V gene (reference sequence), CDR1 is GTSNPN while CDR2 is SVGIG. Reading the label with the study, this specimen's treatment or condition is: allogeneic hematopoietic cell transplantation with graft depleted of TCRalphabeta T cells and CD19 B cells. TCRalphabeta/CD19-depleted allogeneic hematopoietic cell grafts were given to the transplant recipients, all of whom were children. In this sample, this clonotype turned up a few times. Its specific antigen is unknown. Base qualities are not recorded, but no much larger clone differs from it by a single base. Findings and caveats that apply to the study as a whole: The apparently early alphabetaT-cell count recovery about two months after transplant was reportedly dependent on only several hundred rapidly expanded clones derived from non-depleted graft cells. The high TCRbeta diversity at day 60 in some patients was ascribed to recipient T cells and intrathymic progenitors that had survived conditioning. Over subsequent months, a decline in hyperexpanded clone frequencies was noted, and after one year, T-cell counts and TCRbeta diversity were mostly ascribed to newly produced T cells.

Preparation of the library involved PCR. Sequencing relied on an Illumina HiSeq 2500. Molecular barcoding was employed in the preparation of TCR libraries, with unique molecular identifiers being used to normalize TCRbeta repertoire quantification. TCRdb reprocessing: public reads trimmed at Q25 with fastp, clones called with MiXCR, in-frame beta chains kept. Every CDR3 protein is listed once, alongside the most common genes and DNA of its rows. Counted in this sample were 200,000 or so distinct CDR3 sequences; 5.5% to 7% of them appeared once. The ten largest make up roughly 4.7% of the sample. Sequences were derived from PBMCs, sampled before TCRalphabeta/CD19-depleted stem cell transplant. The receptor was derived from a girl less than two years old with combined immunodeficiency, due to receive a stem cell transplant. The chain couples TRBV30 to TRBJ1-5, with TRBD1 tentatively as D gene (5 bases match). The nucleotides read TGTGCCTGGAGTGTACGGGGGAGCAATCAGCCCCAGCATTTT. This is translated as CAWSVRGSNQPQHF.